The text below deals with one TCR beta chain. This CDR3 comprises 15 residues. V dropped 7 bases and J dropped 8 bases, with 22 bases sitting between them. CDR1 SGHDT and CDR2 YYEEEE come from the germline V gene. Per the authors' pipeline: Reference gene primer amplification in the assay estimated nucleated cell counts. Using immunoSEQ multiplex PCR, the repertoire was profiled, and TCRdb retains in-frame clones only, with some absent. V, J and clone size were drawn from that table, and D and trimming were deduced from the DNA. The table records 100,000 or so clones, around 91% of them present only once. The sample is drawn from a study of blood T cell repertoires in COVID-19. Across the study: Sample material is recorded as cDNA or gDNA derived from T cells, B-cell-depleted T cells, or PBMCs.

The rearrangement links TRBV5-6 to TRBJ2-1; TRBD2 might be the D (6 bases). Material for sequencing was peripheral blood. The clonotype comes from a woman of 80 years or more with acute or convalescent COVID-19. CDR3 nucleotide sequence: TGTGCCAGCGCTTCGGGGTTGTATGGGGGGTATGAGCAGTTCTTC. Encoded protein: CASASGLYGGYEQFF.